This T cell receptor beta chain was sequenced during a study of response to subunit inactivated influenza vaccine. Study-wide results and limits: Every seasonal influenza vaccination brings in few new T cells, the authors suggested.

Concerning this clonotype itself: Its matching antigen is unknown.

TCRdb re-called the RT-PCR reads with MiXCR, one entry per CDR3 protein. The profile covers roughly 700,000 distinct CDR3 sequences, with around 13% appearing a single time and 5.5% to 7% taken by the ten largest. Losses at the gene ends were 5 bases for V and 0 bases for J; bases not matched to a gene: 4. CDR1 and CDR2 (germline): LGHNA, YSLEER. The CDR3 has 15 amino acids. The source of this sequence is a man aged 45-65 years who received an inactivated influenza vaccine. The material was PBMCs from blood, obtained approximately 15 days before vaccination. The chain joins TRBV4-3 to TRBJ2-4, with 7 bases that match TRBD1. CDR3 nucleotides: TGCGCCAGCAGCATGGACAGGCTAGCCAAAAACATTCAGTACTTC. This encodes CASSMDRLAKNIQYF.